The 8 T cell receptor beta chains below were found in one sample sequenced in a study of cytomegalovirus exposure and HLA in healthy donors. A multiplex PCR was run with 60 Vbeta primers and 13 Jbeta primers. TCRdb's table, derived via immunoSEQ multiplex PCR, lists solely in-frame clones and lacks some. The sample contains some 150,000 clones, around four fifths of which appear only once. The sample was PBMCs. The origin of the receptors is a woman aged 45-65 years in good health and CMV-seropositive.

The rearrangement links TRBV4-3 to TRBJ2-6; D gene unclear. The V end lost 1 base, the J end lost 1 base, and 8 bases lay between the germline ends. Germline CDR1 is LGHNA and CDR2 is YSLEER. This CDR3 has 16 residues. The chain's CDR3 is CASSQAAGSGANVLTF. In DNA, the CDR3 is TGCGCCAGCAGCCAAGCGGCAGGTTCTGGGGCCAACGTCCTGACTTTC.

The genes are TRBV4-1 and TRBJ2-3, with TRBD2 identical over 10 bases. Germline trimming cut 3 bases from V and 4 bases from J; bases unmatched to any gene: 10. Germline V gene lookup returns CDR1 MGHRA and CDR2 YSYEKL. The CDR3 has 17 amino acids. Written as DNA, the CDR3 is TGCGCCAGCAGCCACGTTTTACTAGCGGGATTCGCAGATACGCAGTATTTT. It yields the protein CASSHVLLAGFADTQYF.

This clone was seen only a few times. The chain joins TRBV2 to TRBJ1-5, with TRBD1 matching 11 bases. The germline V gene has CDR1 SNHLY and CDR2 FYNNEI. This CDR3 is built from 15 residues. Germline trimming cut 4 bases from V and 7 bases from J; bases unmatched to any gene: 6. The CDR3, as DNA: TGTGCCAGCAGTGGGACAGGGGGCCGGGAACAGCCCCAGCATTTT. Its translation is CASSGTGGREQPQHF. Full variable domain (rest looked up from reference TRBV2 and TRBJ1-5): EPEVTQTPSHQVTQMGQEVILRCVPISNHLYFYWYRQILGQKVEFLVSFYNNEISEKSEIFDDQFSVERPDGSNFTLKIRSTKLEDSAMYFCASSGTGGREQPQHFGDGTRLSIL.

V usage is TRBV7-2 and J usage is TRBJ1-3; a possible D gene is TRBD1 (6 bases). CDR1 and CDR2 (germline): SGHTA, FQGNSA. V lost 5 bases, J lost 1 base, and 9 bases lay in between. The CDR3 contains 14 residues. CDR3 nucleotide sequence: TGTGCCAGCAGCGCACAGGGTTCTGGAAACACCATATATTTT. Translation: CASSAQGSGNTIYF. Combining the CDR3 with reference TRBV7-2 and TRBJ1-3 gives the whole variable domain GAGVSQSPSNKVTEKGKDVELRCDPISGHTALYWYRQSLGQGLEFLIYFQGNSAPDKSGLPSDRFSAERTGGSVSTLTIQRTQQEDSAVYLCASSAQGSGNTIYFGEGSWLTVV.

The V gene is TRBV2, the J gene TRBJ1-3; TRBD1 might be the D (5 bases). Deletions cut 2 bases from V and 6 bases from J, with 17 bases between. The CDR3 is made up of 16 amino acids. The germline V gene has CDR1 SNHLY and CDR2 FYNNEI. The CDR3, as DNA: TGTGCCAGCAGTGAATTGTGGGGGGGTTCAGAAAACACCATATATTTT. This codes for CASSELWGGSENTIYF. Full variable domain (outside the CDR3, taken from reference TRBV2 and TRBJ1-3): EPEVTQTPSHQVTQMGQEVILRCVPISNHLYFYWYRQILGQKVEFLVSFYNNEISEKSEIFDDQFSVERPDGSNFTLKIRSTKLEDSAMYFCASSELWGGSENTIYFGEGSWLTVV.

Only a few counts were recorded for this clone. The chain employs TRBV30 and TRBJ2-7, with D possibly matching TRBD1 (6 bases). The CDR3 is made up of 14 amino acids. Germline CDR1 is GTSNPN and CDR2 is SVGIG (reference sequence). Trimming removed 0 bases from V and 4 bases from J, with 13 bases in between. The CDR3 is CAWSVGQGSYEQYF. In nucleotides, the CDR3 is TGTGCCTGGAGTGTAGGGCAGGGGAGTTACGAGCAGTACTTC.

The chain is built from TRBV19 and TRBJ1-2; TRBD1 might be the D (6 bases). Deletions cut 1 base from V and 2 bases from J, with 8 bases between. CDR1 is LNHDA and CDR2 is SQIVND in the germline V gene (reference sequence). The CDR3 is 14 amino acids. The CDR3 here is CASSIGTGNYGYTF. CDR3 coding DNA: TGTGCCAGTAGTATAGGTACAGGGAACTATGGCTACACCTTC.

The rearrangement joins TRBV28 to TRBJ2-2; 9 bases map to TRBD2. Trimming removed 5 bases from V and 1 base from J; junction bases left unmatched: 2. This CDR3 comprises 15 residues. The germline V gene encodes CDR1 MDHEN and CDR2 SYDVKM. The CDR3 region has the DNA TGTGCCAGCAGTCGGACTAGCGAGAACACCGGGGAGCTGTTTTTT. Its translation: CASSRTSENTGELFF.